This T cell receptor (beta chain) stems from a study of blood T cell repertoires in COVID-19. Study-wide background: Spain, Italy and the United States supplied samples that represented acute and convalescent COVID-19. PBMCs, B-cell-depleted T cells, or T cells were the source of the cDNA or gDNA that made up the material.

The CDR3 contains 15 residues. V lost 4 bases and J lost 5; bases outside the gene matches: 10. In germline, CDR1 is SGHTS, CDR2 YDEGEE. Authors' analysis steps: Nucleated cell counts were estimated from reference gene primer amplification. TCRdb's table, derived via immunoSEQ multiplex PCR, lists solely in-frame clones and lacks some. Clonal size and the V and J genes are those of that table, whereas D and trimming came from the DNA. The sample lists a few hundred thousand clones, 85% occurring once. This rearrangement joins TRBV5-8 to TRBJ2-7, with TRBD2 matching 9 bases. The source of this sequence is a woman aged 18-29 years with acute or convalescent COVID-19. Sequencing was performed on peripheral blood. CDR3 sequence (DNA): TGTGCCAGCAGCACCGGGACTAGCAATCGGGACGAGCAGTACTTC. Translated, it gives CASSTGTSNRDEQYF.